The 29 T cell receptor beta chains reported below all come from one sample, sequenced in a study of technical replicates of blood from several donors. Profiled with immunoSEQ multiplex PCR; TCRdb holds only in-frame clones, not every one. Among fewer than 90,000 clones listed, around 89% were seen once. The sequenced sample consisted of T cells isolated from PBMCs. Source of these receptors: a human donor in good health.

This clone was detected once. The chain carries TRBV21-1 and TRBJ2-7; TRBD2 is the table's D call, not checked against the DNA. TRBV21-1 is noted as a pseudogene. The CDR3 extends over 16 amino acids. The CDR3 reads CASSKKALGGVHEQYF. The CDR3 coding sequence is TGTGCCAGCAGCAAAAAGGCTCTCGGGGGGGTGCACGAGCAGTACTTC.

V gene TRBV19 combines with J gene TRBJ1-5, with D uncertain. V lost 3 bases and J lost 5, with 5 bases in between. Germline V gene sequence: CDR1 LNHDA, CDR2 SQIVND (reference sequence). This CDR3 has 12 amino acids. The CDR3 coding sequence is TGTGCCAGTAGTATGAGGGATCAGCCCCAGCATTTT. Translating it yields CASSMRDQPQHF.

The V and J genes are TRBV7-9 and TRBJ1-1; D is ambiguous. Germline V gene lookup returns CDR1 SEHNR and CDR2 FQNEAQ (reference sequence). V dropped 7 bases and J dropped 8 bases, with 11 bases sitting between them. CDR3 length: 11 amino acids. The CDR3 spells CASKLEREAFF. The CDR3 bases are TGTGCCAGCAAGCTAGAAAGGGAAGCTTTCTTT.

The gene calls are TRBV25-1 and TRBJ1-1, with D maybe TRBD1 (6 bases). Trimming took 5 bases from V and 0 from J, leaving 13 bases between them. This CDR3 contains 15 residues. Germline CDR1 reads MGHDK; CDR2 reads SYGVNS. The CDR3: CASSTGTPLNTEAFF. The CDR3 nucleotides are TGTGCCAGCAGTACAGGGACCCCCTTGAACACTGAAGCTTTCTTT.

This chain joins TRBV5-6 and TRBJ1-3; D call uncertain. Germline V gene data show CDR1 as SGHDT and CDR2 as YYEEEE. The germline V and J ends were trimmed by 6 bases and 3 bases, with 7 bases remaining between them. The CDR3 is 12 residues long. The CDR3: CASNKVGNTIYF. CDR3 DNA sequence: TGTGCCAGCAACAAAGTTGGAAACACCATATATTTT.

The CDR3 DNA reads TGTGCCAGCAGCTCAACCGGGATCGGCGGCTACACCTTC. Its translation: CASSSTGIGGYTF. This sequence joins TRBV7-9 and TRBJ1-2; D gene uncertain. This CDR3 region has 13 residues. V lost 4 bases, J lost 8 bases, and 14 bases lay in between. CDR1 is SEHNR and CDR2 is FQNEAQ in the germline V gene (reference sequence).

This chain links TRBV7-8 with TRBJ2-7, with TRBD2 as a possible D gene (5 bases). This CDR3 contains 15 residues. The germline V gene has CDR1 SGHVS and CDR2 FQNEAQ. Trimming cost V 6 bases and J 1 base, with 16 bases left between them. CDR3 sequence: CASSLSGGLSYEQYF. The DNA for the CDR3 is TGTGCCAGCAGTTTGAGCGGAGGCCTTTCCTACGAGCAGTACTTC.

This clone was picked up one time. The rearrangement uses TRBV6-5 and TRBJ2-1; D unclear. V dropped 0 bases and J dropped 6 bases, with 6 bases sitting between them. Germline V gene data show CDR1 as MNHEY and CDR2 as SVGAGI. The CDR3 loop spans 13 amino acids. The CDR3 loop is CASSYSKLNEQFF. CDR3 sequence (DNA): TGTGCCAGCAGTTACTCGAAACTCAATGAGCAGTTCTTC.

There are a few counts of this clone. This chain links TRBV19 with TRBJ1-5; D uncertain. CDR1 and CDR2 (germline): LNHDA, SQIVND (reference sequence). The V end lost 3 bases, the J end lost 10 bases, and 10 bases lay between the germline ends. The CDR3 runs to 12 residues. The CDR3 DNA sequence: TGTGCCAGTAGTATCCCCGGGAGTCCCCAGCATTTT. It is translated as CASSIPGSPQHF.

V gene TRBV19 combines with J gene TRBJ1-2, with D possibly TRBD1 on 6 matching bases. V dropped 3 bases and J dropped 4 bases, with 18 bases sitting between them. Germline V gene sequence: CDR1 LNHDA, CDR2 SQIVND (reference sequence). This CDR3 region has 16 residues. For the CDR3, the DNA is TGTGCCAGTAGTATTAGTTGGGGGGGCCAGGCCTATGGCTACACCTTC. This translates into CASSISWGGQAYGYTF.

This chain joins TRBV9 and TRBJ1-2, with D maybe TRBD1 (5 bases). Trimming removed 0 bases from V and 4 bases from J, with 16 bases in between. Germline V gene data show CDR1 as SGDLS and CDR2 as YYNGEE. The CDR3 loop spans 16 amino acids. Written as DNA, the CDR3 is TGTGCCAGCAGCGTAGCTGGGGCAGGGAATTCCTATGGCTACACCTTC. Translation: CASSVAGAGNSYGYTF.

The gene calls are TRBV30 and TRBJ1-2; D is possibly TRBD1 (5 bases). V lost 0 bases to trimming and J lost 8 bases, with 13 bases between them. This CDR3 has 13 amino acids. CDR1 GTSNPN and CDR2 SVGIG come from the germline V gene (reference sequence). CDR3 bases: TGTGCCTGGAGTGTCAACCTACAGGCGGGCTACACCTTC. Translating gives CAWSVNLQAGYTF. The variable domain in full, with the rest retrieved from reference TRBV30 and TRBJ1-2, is SQTIHQWPATLVQPVGSPLSLECTVEGTSNPNLYWYRQAAGRGLQLLFYSVGIGQISSEVPQNLSASRPQDRQFILSSKKLLLSDSGFYLCAWSVNLQAGYTFGSGTRLTVV.

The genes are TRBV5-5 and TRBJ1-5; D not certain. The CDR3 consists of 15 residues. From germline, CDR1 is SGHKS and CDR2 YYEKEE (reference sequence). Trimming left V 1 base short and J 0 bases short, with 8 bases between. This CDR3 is CASSLSLSSNQPQHF. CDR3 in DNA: TGTGCCAGCAGCTTGTCCCTTAGTAGCAATCAGCCCCAGCATTTT.

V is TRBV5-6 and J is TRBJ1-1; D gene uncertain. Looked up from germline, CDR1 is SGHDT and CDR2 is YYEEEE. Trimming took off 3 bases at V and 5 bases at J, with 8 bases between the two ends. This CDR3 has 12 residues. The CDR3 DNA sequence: TGTGCCAGCAGCTCATCAAAAACTGAAGCTTTCTTT. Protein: CASSSSKTEAFF. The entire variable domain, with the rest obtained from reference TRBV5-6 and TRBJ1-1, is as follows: DAGVTQSPTHLIKTRGQQVTLRCSPKSGHDTVSWYQQALGQGPQFIFQYYEEEERQRGNFPDRFSGHQFPNYSSELNVNALLLGDSALYLCASSSSKTEAFFGQGTRLTVV.

This CDR3 reads CASSLNGGYEQYF. In DNA, the CDR3 is TGTGCCAGCAGTTTAAACGGCGGTTACGAGCAGTACTTC. The chain joins TRBV27 to TRBJ2-7, with no clear D. Trimming left V 2 bases short and J 4 bases short, with 9 bases between. From germline, CDR1 is MNHEY and CDR2 SMNVEV (reference sequence). The CDR3 is 13 residues long.

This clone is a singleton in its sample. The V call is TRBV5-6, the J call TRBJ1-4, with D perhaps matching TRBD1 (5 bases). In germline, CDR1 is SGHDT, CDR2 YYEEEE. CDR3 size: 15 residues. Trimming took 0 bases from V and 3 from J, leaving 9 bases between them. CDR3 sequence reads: CASSLGQKPNEKLFF. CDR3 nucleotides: TGTGCCAGCAGCTTGGGACAGAAACCTAATGAAAAACTGTTTTTT.

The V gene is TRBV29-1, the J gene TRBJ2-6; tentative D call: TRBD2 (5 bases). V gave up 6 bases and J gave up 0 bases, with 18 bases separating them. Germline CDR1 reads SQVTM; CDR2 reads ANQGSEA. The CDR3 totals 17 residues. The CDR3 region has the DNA TGCAGCGTCGGGGTACGGTCTCCTTACTCTGGGGCCAACGTCCTGACTTTC. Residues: CSVGVRSPYSGANVLTF.

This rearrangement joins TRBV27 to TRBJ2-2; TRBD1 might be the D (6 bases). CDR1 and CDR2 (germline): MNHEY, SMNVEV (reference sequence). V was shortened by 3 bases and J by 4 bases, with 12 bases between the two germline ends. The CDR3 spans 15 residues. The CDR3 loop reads CASSLSRGGTGELFF. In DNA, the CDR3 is TGTGCCAGCAGTTTGAGCAGGGGCGGCACCGGGGAGCTGTTTTTT.

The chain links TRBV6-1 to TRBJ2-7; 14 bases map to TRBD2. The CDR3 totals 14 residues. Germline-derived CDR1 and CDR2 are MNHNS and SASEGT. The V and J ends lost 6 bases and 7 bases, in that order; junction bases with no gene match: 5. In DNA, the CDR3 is TGTGCCAGCAGCGGGACTAGCGGGAGCCAAGAGCAGTACTTC. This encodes CASSGTSGSQEQYF.

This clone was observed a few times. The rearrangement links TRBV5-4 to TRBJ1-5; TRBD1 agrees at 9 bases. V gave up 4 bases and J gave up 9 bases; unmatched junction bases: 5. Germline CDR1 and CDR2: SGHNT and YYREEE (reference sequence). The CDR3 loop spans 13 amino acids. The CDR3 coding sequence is TGTGCCAGCAGCCCCGGGACAGGGTGGCCCCAGCATTTT. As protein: CASSPGTGWPQHF.

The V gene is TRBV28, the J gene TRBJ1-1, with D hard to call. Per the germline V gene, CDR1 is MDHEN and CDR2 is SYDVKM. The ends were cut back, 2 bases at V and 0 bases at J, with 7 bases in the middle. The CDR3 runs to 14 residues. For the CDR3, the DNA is TGTGCCAGCAGTTTAGGAGGTCTGAACACTGAAGCTTTCTTT. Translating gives CASSLGGLNTEAFF.

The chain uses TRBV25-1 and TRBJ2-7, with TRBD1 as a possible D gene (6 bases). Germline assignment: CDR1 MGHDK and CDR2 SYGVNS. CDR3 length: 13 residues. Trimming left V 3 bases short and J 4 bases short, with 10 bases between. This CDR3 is CASSDYRVYEQYF. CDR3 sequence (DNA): TGTGCCAGCAGTGACTACAGGGTTTACGAGCAGTACTTC.

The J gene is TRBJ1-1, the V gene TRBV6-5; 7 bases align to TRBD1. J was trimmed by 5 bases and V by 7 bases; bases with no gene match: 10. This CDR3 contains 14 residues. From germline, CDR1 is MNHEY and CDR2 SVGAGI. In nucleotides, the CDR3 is TGTGCCAGCACCTCGCCAGGGGGAAGAACTGAAGCTTTCTTT. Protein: CASTSPGGRTEAFF.

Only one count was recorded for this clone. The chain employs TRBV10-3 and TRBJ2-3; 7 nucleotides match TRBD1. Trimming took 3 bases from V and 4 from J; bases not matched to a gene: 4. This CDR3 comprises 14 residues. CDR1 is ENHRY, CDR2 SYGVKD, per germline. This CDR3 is CAISDKGAADTQYF. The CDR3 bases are TGTGCCATCAGTGATAAGGGGGCTGCAGATACGCAGTATTTT.

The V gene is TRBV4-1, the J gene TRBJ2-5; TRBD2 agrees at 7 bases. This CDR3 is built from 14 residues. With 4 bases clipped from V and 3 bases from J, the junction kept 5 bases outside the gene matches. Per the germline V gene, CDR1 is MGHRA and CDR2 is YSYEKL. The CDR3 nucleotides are TGCGCCAGCAGCCCCCGGGAGGCTAAAGAGACCCAGTACTTC. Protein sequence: CASSPREAKETQYF.

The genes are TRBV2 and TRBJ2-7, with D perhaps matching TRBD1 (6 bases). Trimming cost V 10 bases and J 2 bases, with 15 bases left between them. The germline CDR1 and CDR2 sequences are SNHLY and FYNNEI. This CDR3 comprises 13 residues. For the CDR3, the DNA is TGTGCCAAAAGACAGGAAGTAACCTACGAGCAGTACTTC. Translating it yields CAKRQEVTYEQYF. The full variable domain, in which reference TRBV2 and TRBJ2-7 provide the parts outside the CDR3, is EPEVTQTPSHQVTQMGQEVILRCVPISNHLYFYWYRQILGQKVEFLVSFYNNEISEKSEIFDDQFSVERPDGSNFTLKIRSTKLEDSAMYFCAKRQEVTYEQYFGPGTRLTVT.

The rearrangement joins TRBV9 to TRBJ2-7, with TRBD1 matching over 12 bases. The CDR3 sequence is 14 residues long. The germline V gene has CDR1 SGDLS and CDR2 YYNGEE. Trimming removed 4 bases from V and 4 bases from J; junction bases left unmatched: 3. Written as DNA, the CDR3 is TGTGCCAGCAGCCCGGGACAGGGGGCTTACGAGCAGTACTTC. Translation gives CASSPGQGAYEQYF.

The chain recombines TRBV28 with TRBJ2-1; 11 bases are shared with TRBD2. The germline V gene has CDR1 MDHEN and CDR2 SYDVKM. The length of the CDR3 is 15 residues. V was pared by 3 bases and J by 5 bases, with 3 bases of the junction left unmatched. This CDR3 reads CASSFLAGGDNEQFF. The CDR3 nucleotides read TGTGCCAGCAGTTTTCTAGCGGGAGGCGACAATGAGCAGTTCTTC.

CDR3: CASSRLGPGNTIYF. CDR3 sequence (DNA): TGTGCCAGCAGCCGCCTAGGTCCTGGAAACACCATATATTTT. The chain recombines TRBV7-9 with TRBJ1-3; D remains ambiguous. V was clipped by 5 bases and J by 2 bases, with 10 bases between them. This CDR3 region has 14 residues. Per the germline V gene, CDR1 is SEHNR and CDR2 is FQNEAQ (reference sequence). Looking up the rest from reference TRBV7-9 and TRBJ1-3 gives the full variable domain: DTGVSQNPRHKITKRGQNVTFRCDPISEHNRLYWYRQTLGQGPEFLTYFQNEAQLEKSRLLSDRFSAERPKGSFSTLEIQRTEQGDSAMYLCASSRLGPGNTIYFGEGSWLTVV.